Listed here is a single TCR beta chain. The antigen is not known. In total, each donor contributed a single heparinised blood draw that averaged approximately 120 mL. This sample is part of a study of beta chain features in type 1 diabetes. Whole-study findings and limits: A definitive answer on HLA type influencing TCRB rearrangement was not reached here.

The CDR3 length is 14 residues. Germline CDR1 is SNHLY and CDR2 is FYNNEI. Trimming took 6 bases from V and 6 from J; bases not matched to a gene: 5. Expressed TCRB transcripts were sequenced after all isolated RNA was converted to cDNA. Clones were read by immunoSEQ multiplex PCR, and TCRdb kept only the in-frame ones, dropping some. The table shows about 16,000 clones, with just under 55% occurring only once. Material for sequencing was stem cell memory CD4+ T cells from blood. The V gene is TRBV2, the J gene TRBJ1-4; 9 bases line up with TRBD1. This clonotype was sampled from a woman aged 18-35 years in good health. CDR3 protein: CASSPGQGDEKLFF. CDR3 sequence (DNA): TGTGCCAGCAGCCCGGGACAGGGTGATGAAAAACTGTTTTTT.